The 21 T cell receptor beta chains reported below all come from one sample, sequenced in a study of cytomegalovirus exposure and HLA in healthy donors. Clones were sequenced by immunoSEQ multiplex PCR, and TCRdb holds only the in-frame ones, with some missing. The table has around 250,000 clones, about nine tenths seen once. Sequenced input: PBMCs. Receptors originate from a woman under 40 in good health and CMV-seronegative.

The chain recombines TRBV29-1 with TRBJ1-4; 7 nucleotides agree with TRBD1. CDR1 is SQVTM and CDR2 is ANQGSEA in the germline V gene. This CDR3 is built from 14 residues. V lost 7 bases to trimming and J lost 8 bases; unmatched junction nucleotides: 13. The CDR3 loop reads CSGGETGRSEKLFF. CDR3 bases: TGCAGCGGTGGCGAGACAGGGCGTTCCGAAAAACTGTTTTTT.

The rearrangement joins TRBV5-5 to TRBJ2-5; 11 nucleotides line up with TRBD2. V lost 1 base, J lost 5 bases, and 7 bases stayed unmatched. The CDR3 is 16 amino acids. Germline V gene lookup returns CDR1 SGHKS and CDR2 YYEKEE (reference sequence). In DNA form, the CDR3 reads TGTGCCAGCAGCTTGAGGCTAGCGGGAGGCCGCGAGACCCAGTACTTC. It encodes CASSLRLAGGRETQYF.

This chain joins TRBV5-6 and TRBJ2-1; TRBD1 is a possible D gene (5 bases). The CDR3 loop spans 13 amino acids. V was cut by 1 base and J by 10 bases, with 12 bases left in between. The germline gives CDR1 SGHDT, CDR2 YYEEEE. The CDR3: CASSLRGLVEQFF. The CDR3 DNA follows: TGTGCCAGCAGCTTGAGGGGTCTGGTGGAGCAGTTCTTC.

The rearrangement links TRBV7-2 to TRBJ1-5; maybe TRBD1 (5 bases). The CDR3 covers 16 residues. Trimming removed 4 bases from V and 4 bases from J, with 17 bases in between. Germline-derived CDR1 and CDR2 are SGHTA and FQGNSA. Here the CDR3 reads CASSWGGGRANQPQHF. The CDR3 nucleotides are TGTGCCAGCAGCTGGGGTGGGGGACGGGCAAATCAGCCCCAGCATTTT. Full variable domain (missing parts from reference TRBV7-2 and TRBJ1-5): GAGVSQSPSNKVTEKGKDVELRCDPISGHTALYWYRQSLGQGLEFLIYFQGNSAPDKSGLPSDRFSAERTGGSVSTLTIQRTQQEDSAVYLCASSWGGGRANQPQHFGDGTRLSIL.

V usage is TRBV25-1 and J usage is TRBJ1-1, with 11 bases that match TRBD1. The CDR3 is 15 amino acids. Per the germline V gene, CDR1 is MGHDK and CDR2 is SYGVNS. The V and J ends lost 4 bases and 4 bases, in that order; junction bases with no gene match: 5. CDR3 nucleotides: TGTGCCAGCAGTGCCTCGGGACAGGGGGGCACTGAAGCTTTCTTT. It yields the protein CASSASGQGGTEAFF.

This sequence joins TRBV28 and TRBJ1-2, with 10 bases that match TRBD1. V trimming: 10 bases; J trimming: 5 bases; junction bases outside the gene matches: 7. CDR3 size: 13 residues. Germline values: CDR1 MDHEN, CDR2 SYDVKM. The CDR3 DNA reads TGTGCCATGGCCGGGACAGGGGTTTATGGCTACACCTTC. Its protein is CAMAGTGVYGYTF.

About this clone itself: Additional DNA sequences in this sample encode the identical CDR3. This chain joins TRBV27 and TRBJ1-1; D is uncertain. Trimming cost V 3 bases and J 0 bases, with 8 bases left between them. The length of the CDR3 is 14 residues. Germline-derived CDR1 and CDR2 are MNHEY and SMNVEV (reference sequence). For the CDR3, the DNA is TGTGCCAGCAGTTTTCAAGGGCTGAACACTGAAGCTTTCTTT. It specifies CASSFQGLNTEAFF.

This chain uses TRBV5-5 with TRBJ1-4, with no clear D. V lost 4 bases, J lost 7 bases, and 8 bases lay in between. This CDR3 region has 12 residues. Germline V gene lookup returns CDR1 SGHKS and CDR2 YYEKEE (reference sequence). In DNA, the CDR3 is TGTGCCAGCAGCCGGCGGGGTGAAAAACTGTTTTTT. Residues: CASSRRGEKLFF.

This chain links TRBV6-4 with TRBJ2-7; D gene uncertain. The CDR3 length is 11 residues. Trimming removed 6 bases from V and 7 bases from J, with 10 bases in between. Germline CDR1 is MRHNA and CDR2 is SNTAGT. The CDR3 is CASRGTREQYF. The CDR3 coding sequence is TGTGCCAGCAGGGGAACGAGGGAGCAGTACTTC.

V is TRBV6-5 and J is TRBJ2-1; 11 positions agree with TRBD2. Germline CDR1 and CDR2: MNHEY and SVGAGI. The CDR3 totals 15 residues. The J segment lost 13 bases and the V segment lost 6 bases, leaving 14 bases of the junction unmatched. The CDR3 nucleotides read TGTGCCAGCAGCCCGGCCCCAACTAGCGGGAGAACCCAGTTCTTC. It is translated as CASSPAPTSGRTQFF.

This clone was picked up one time. This chain connects TRBV10-3 to TRBJ2-7; 10 bases match TRBD2. CDR1 is ENHRY, CDR2 SYGVKD, per germline. Germline trimming cut 4 bases from V and 2 bases from J; bases unmatched to any gene: 8. This CDR3 is built from 16 residues. This CDR3 is CAISGEASGRPYEQYF. In nucleotides, the CDR3 is TGTGCCATCAGTGGCGAGGCTAGCGGGAGACCCTACGAGCAGTACTTC.

The rearrangement links TRBV28 to TRBJ2-5, with 9 bases identical to TRBD1. The J segment lost 0 bases and the V segment lost 6 bases, leaving 8 bases of the junction unmatched. Germline CDR1 reads MDHEN; CDR2 reads SYDVKM. The CDR3 has 16 residues. The CDR3 DNA sequence: TGTGCCAGCAGCCCGACCCGGGACAGGGACCAAGAGACCCAGTACTTC. Translation: CASSPTRDRDQETQYF.

The V call is TRBV25-1, the J call TRBJ2-7, with D possibly being TRBD2 (6 bases). Per the germline V gene, CDR1 is MGHDK and CDR2 is SYGVNS. The CDR3 has 15 residues. V dropped 3 bases and J dropped 2 bases, with 14 bases sitting between them. The CDR3 sequence is CASSDPAGKAYEQYF. The CDR3 DNA reads TGTGCCAGCAGTGATCCAGCGGGTAAAGCCTACGAGCAGTACTTC.

The rearrangement links TRBV5-6 to TRBJ1-5, with D maybe TRBD1 (5 bases). Deletions cut 0 bases from V and 10 bases from J, with 8 bases between. This CDR3 contains 12 residues. Germline V gives CDR1 SGHDT, CDR2 YYEEEE. The CDR3 spells CASSLGGGPQHF. The CDR3 nucleotides are TGTGCCAGCAGCTTGGGGGGGGGACCCCAGCATTTT. Using reference TRBV5-6 and TRBJ1-5 for the parts outside the CDR3, the full variable domain is DAGVTQSPTHLIKTRGQQVTLRCSPKSGHDTVSWYQQALGQGPQFIFQYYEEEERQRGNFPDRFSGHQFPNYSSELNVNALLLGDSALYLCASSLGGGPQHFGDGTRLSIL.

The V and J genes are TRBV6-1 and TRBJ2-2; 9 positions match TRBD2. J lost 9 bases, V lost 5 bases, and 7 bases had no gene match. CDR3 length: 14 amino acids. Germline-derived CDR1 and CDR2 are MNHNS and SASEGT. The CDR3 DNA reads as TGTGCCAGCAGTCCAGCGGGGGGTGTGCGGGAGCTGTTTTTT. Encoded protein: CASSPAGGVRELFF.

This chain joins TRBV9 and TRBJ2-5; 8 positions match TRBD2. This CDR3 is built from 17 residues. CDR1 and CDR2 (germline): SGDLS, YYNGEE. V dropped 0 bases and J dropped 5; count of bases not matched to a gene: 12. CDR3 amino acids: CASSVEGGLAGKETQYF. In nucleotides, the CDR3 is TGTGCCAGCAGCGTAGAGGGAGGTCTAGCGGGTAAGGAGACCCAGTACTTC.

The rearrangement uses TRBV7-2 and TRBJ2-3; D not resolved. CDR1 is SGHTA and CDR2 is FQGNSA in the germline V gene. The CDR3 has 12 residues. Trimming left V 1 base short and J 7 bases short, with 6 bases between. The CDR3 DNA reads as TGTGCCAGCAGCTTAGGGATCAATACGCAGTATTTT. It codes for CASSLGINTQYF.

The chain joins TRBV27 to TRBJ1-2, with TRBD1 matching 8 bases. The CDR3 runs to 13 residues. J gave up 3 bases and V 8 bases, and 5 bases lay outside the gene matches. Germline loops: CDR1 MNHEY, CDR2 SMNVEV (reference sequence). Here the CDR3 reads CASSDREDYGYTF. The CDR3 bases are TGTGCCAGCTCGGACAGGGAGGACTATGGCTACACCTTC.

V and J are TRBV9 and TRBJ1-2; D is possibly TRBD1 (6 bases). The CDR3 covers 17 residues. Trimming shortened V by 4 bases and J by 2 bases, and 21 bases separated the two germline ends. Germline V gene lookup returns CDR1 SGDLS and CDR2 YYNGEE. The CDR3 DNA is TGTGCCAGCAGCCTAACATATAACGGGGGCGGAAACTATGGCTACACCTTC. The encoded protein is CASSLTYNGGGNYGYTF.

The chain has TRBV7-9 and TRBJ1-4; D gene ambiguous. Germline assignment: CDR1 SEHNR and CDR2 FQNEAQ (reference sequence). CDR3 length equals 10 residues. Trimming cost V 8 bases and J 8 bases, with 6 bases left between them. CDR3 DNA: TGTGCCAGCCACCAAGAAAAACTGTTTTTT. Translated: CASHQEKLFF.

As for this clone: The same CDR3 can be traced to other DNA sequences in this sample. The rearrangement joins TRBV9 to TRBJ2-2, with no clear D. Trimming shortened V by 3 bases and J by 0 bases, and 0 bases separated the two germline ends. The CDR3 covers 12 residues. Germline V lookup: CDR1 SGDLS, CDR2 YYNGEE. The CDR3 sequence: CASSANTGELFF. DNA of the CDR3: TGTGCCAGCAGCGCGAACACCGGGGAGCTGTTTTTT.